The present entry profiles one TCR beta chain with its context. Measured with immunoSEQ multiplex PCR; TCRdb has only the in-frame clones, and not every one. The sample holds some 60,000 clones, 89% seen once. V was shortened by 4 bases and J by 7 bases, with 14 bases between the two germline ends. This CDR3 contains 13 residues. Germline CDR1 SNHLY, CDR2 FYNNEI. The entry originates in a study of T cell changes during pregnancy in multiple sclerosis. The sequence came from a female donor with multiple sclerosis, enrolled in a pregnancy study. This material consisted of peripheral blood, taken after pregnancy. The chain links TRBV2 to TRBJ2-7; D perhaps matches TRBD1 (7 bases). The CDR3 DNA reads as TGTGCCAGCAGTGCTCAGGGGGGAGGTGAGCAGTACTTC. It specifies CASSAQGGGEQYF. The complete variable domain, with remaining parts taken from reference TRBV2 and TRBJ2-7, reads EPEVTQTPSHQVTQMGQEVILRCVPISNHLYFYWYRQILGQKVEFLVSFYNNEISEKSEIFDDQFSVERPDGSNFTLKIRSTKLEDSAMYFCASSAQGGGEQYFGPGTRLTVT.